These T cell receptor beta chains were read from a single sample in a study of HIV-infected patients and healthy controls. MiXCR, applied by TCRdb to the 5' RACE reads, yields one record per CDR3 protein. The sample has fewer than 20,000 distinct CDR3 sequences, approximately 8.3% seen once. The sequencing sample was made of blood. The origin of the receptors is an adult in good health. The CDR3 runs from the conserved cysteine through the conserved F or W. Fields, in order: clone size, J gene, V gene, D gene, CDR3 DNA, CDR3 protein. A D gene is named only where the DNA matches it firmly. Clone size is shown for a subset of rows, as once, few, many or a class of expanded clone.

clone size: many
J gene: TRBJ1-1
V gene: TRBV29-1
D gene: .
CDR3 DNA: TGCAGCGGTCACTGGGGGACTGAAGCTTTCTTT
CDR3 protein: CSGHWGTEAFF

clone size: .
J gene: TRBJ2-7
V gene: TRBV2
D gene: .
CDR3 DNA: TGTGCCAGCAGTGAAGAGGCATACGAGCAGTACTTC
CDR3 protein: CASSEEAYEQYF

clone size: many
J gene: TRBJ2-7
V gene: TRBV5-1
D gene: .
CDR3 DNA: TGCGCCAGCAGCTTGGTTGCCAGCTCCTACGAGCAGTACTTC
CDR3 protein: CASSLVASSYEQYF

clone size: .
J gene: TRBJ2-3
V gene: TRBV29-1
D gene: .
CDR3 DNA: TGCAGCGTTGAAGGGGCAGTCAATGCCCCAACAGATACGCAGTATTTT
CDR3 protein: CSVEGAVNAPTDTQYF

clone size: .
J gene: TRBJ2-3
V gene: TRBV6-1
D gene: TRBD1
CDR3 DNA: TGTGCCAGCAGTGCCCCCCGACAGGGAAGAAACACAGATACGCAGTATTTT
CDR3 protein: CASSAPRQGRNTDTQYF

clone size: many
J gene: TRBJ2-6
V gene: TRBV7-2
D gene: TRBD1
CDR3 DNA: TGTGCCAGCAGCTCGACAGGGATCTCTGGGGCCAACGTCCTGACTTTC
CDR3 protein: CASSSTGISGANVLTF

clone size: few
J gene: TRBJ2-7
V gene: TRBV7-8
D gene: .
CDR3 DNA: TGTGCCAGCAGCTTACCCGGGACACCCTCTTACGATTCCGAGCAGTACTTC
CDR3 protein: CASSLPGTPSYDSEQYF

clone size: .
J gene: TRBJ2-5
V gene: TRBV18
D gene: TRBD2
CDR3 DNA: TGTGCCAGCTCACCGCCGACTAGCGGGAGGGCTCGCCAAGAGACCCAGTACTTC
CDR3 protein: CASSPPTSGRARQETQYF

clone size: few
J gene: TRBJ2-1
V gene: TRBV20-1
D gene: TRBD2
CDR3 DNA: TGCAGTGCTAGAAGCGGGAGTGACTACAATGAGCAGTTCTTC
CDR3 protein: CSARSGSDYNEQFF

clone size: many
J gene: TRBJ1-1
V gene: TRBV2
D gene: .
CDR3 DNA: TGTGCCAGCGAACAGCAAATGAACACTGAAGCTTTCTTT
CDR3 protein: CASEQQMNTEAFF

clone size: many
J gene: TRBJ2-1
V gene: TRBV29-1
D gene: TRBD1
CDR3 DNA: TGCAGCGTGGACAGGGGCTCGGACCTCAATGAGCAGTTCTTC
CDR3 protein: CSVDRGSDLNEQFF

clone size: .
J gene: TRBJ2-5
V gene: TRBV3-1
D gene: .
CDR3 DNA: TGTGCCAGCAGCCAAGAAGGGACCATACAAGAGACCCAGTACTTC
CDR3 protein: CASSQEGTIQETQYF

clone size: many
J gene: TRBJ1-1
V gene: TRBV28
D gene: .
CDR3 DNA: TGTGCCAGCAGTTACGGACCCACAGGGTCCAACACTGAAGCTTTCTTT
CDR3 protein: CASSYGPTGSNTEAFF

clone size: many
J gene: TRBJ2-1
V gene: TRBV4-2
D gene: TRBD2
CDR3 DNA: TGTGCCAGCAGCCAAGATAGCGGGAGCTCCTACAATGAGCAGTTCTTC
CDR3 protein: CASSQDSGSSYNEQFF

clone size: .
J gene: TRBJ2-7
V gene: TRBV27
D gene: .
CDR3 DNA: TGTGCCAGCAGTTTATCGGGGTTACAGGGTACCTACGAGCAGTACTTC
CDR3 protein: CASSLSGLQGTYEQYF

clone size: medium-sized
J gene: TRBJ2-7
V gene: TRBV7-9
D gene: TRBD1
CDR3 DNA: TGTGCCAGCAGCTTACTACAGGGGTCCTACGAGCAGTACTTC
CDR3 protein: CASSLLQGSYEQYF

clone size: many
J gene: TRBJ2-3
V gene: TRBV27
D gene: .
CDR3 DNA: TGTGCCAGCAGTTCCAGGGCAGATACGCAGTATTTT
CDR3 protein: CASSSRADTQYF

clone size: many
J gene: TRBJ2-1
V gene: TRBV10-3
D gene: TRBD2
CDR3 DNA: TGTGCCATCAGTGATCTAGCGGGAGGGTATGAGCAGTTCTTC
CDR3 protein: CAISDLAGGYEQFF

clone size: .
J gene: TRBJ2-1
V gene: TRBV12-3/TRBV12-4
D gene: TRBD2
CDR3 DNA: TGTGCCAGCAGTTGGCTAGCGGAAAGGCCCTACAATGAGCAGTTCTTC
CDR3 protein: CASSWLAERPYNEQFF

clone size: many
J gene: TRBJ1-5
V gene: TRBV4-2
D gene: .
CDR3 DNA: TGTGCCAGCAGCCGGGCCGTCCATAGCAATCAGCCCCAGCATTTT
CDR3 protein: CASSRAVHSNQPQHF

clone size: many
J gene: TRBJ2-3
V gene: TRBV25-1
D gene: .
CDR3 DNA: TGTGCCAGCAGTGACTCTAGTATACCAGATACGCAGTATTTT
CDR3 protein: CASSDSSIPDTQYF

clone size: many
J gene: TRBJ2-1
V gene: TRBV7-2
D gene: TRBD2
CDR3 DNA: TGTGCCAGCAGCTTACGGACTAGCGGGAGGTCTGAGCAGTTCTTC
CDR3 protein: CASSLRTSGRSEQFF

clone size: .
J gene: TRBJ2-3
V gene: TRBV7-6
D gene: TRBD2
CDR3 DNA: TGTGCCAGCTGCCCTAGCGGGAGTAGAACAGATACGCAGTATTTT
CDR3 protein: CASCPSGSRTDTQYF

clone size: many
J gene: TRBJ1-1
V gene: TRBV18
D gene: .
CDR3 DNA: TGTGCCAGCTCTCGCGACACCACTGAAGCTTTCTTT
CDR3 protein: CASSRDTTEAFF

clone size: medium-sized
J gene: TRBJ2-7
V gene: TRBV11-2
D gene: .
CDR3 DNA: TGTGCCAGCAGCTTACAAGGGAGCTCCTACGAGCAGTACTTC
CDR3 protein: CASSLQGSSYEQYF

clone size: medium-sized
J gene: TRBJ1-6
V gene: TRBV5-1
D gene: TRBD1
CDR3 DNA: TGCGCCAGCAGCTTGTTGACAGGGTCTAATTCACCCCTCCACTTT
CDR3 protein: CASSLLTGSNSPLHF

clone size: many
J gene: TRBJ2-1
V gene: TRBV5-1
D gene: TRBD2
CDR3 DNA: TGCGCCAGCAGCTTTACAGGACTAGCGGCGTACAATGAGCAGTTCTTC
CDR3 protein: CASSFTGLAAYNEQFF

clone size: many
J gene: TRBJ2-7
V gene: TRBV15
D gene: .
CDR3 DNA: TGTGCCACCAGCAGAGACCTGGGGGGGGGCGTAGTAGTCTACGAGCAGTACTTC
CDR3 protein: CATSRDLGGGVVVYEQYF

clone size: medium-sized
J gene: TRBJ1-5
V gene: TRBV27
D gene: .
CDR3 DNA: TGTGCCAGCAGTCCAGGGTTGGGGCAGCCCCAGCATTTT
CDR3 protein: CASSPGLGQPQHF

clone size: .
J gene: TRBJ2-5
V gene: TRBV5-1
D gene: TRBD2
CDR3 DNA: TGCGCCAGCAGCTTGGCCGAACTCGGAGCCGGACTAGTATCGAGAGCCGAGACCCAGTACTTC
CDR3 protein: CASSLAELGAGLVSRAETQYF

clone size: once
J gene: TRBJ2-1
V gene: TRBV20-1
D gene: TRBD2
CDR3 DNA: TGCAGTGCTAGCCTAGCGGGGACGAATGAGCAGTTCTTC
CDR3 protein: CSASLAGTNEQFF

clone size: many
J gene: TRBJ2-5
V gene: TRBV6-1
D gene: TRBD2
CDR3 DNA: TGTGCCAGCGTCCGGGGGGGACTAGGGGGAGAGACCCAGTACTTC
CDR3 protein: CASVRGGLGGETQYF

clone size: medium-sized
J gene: TRBJ2-3
V gene: TRBV3-1
D gene: TRBD1
CDR3 DNA: TGTGCCAGCAGCCCCGGGACAGGGACCACAGATACGCAGTATTTT
CDR3 protein: CASSPGTGTTDTQYF

clone size: .
J gene: TRBJ2-2
V gene: TRBV20-1
D gene: .
CDR3 DNA: TGCAGTGCTAGAGATCGAGCTCTTTCGAACACCGGGGAGCTGTTTTTT
CDR3 protein: CSARDRALSNTGELFF

clone size: few
J gene: TRBJ1-2
V gene: TRBV20-1
D gene: .
CDR3 DNA: TGCAGTGCTAAATTTAACTATGGCTACACCTTC
CDR3 protein: CSAKFNYGYTF

clone size: many
J gene: TRBJ2-7
V gene: TRBV20-1
D gene: .
CDR3 DNA: TGCAGTGCCGCCCCCCTCGACAGCTACGAGCAGTACTTC
CDR3 protein: CSAAPLDSYEQYF

clone size: many
J gene: TRBJ1-4
V gene: TRBV11-2
D gene: TRBD1
CDR3 DNA: TGTGCCAGCAGCCCCCGACAGGGAGGTCAAGAAAAACTGTTTTTT
CDR3 protein: CASSPRQGGQEKLFF

clone size: few
J gene: TRBJ2-1
V gene: TRBV12-3/TRBV12-4
D gene: TRBD2
CDR3 DNA: TGTGCCAGCAGGACCACTAGCGGGACGGGGAATGAGCAGTTCTTC
CDR3 protein: CASRTTSGTGNEQFF

clone size: medium-sized
J gene: TRBJ2-2
V gene: TRBV20-1
D gene: TRBD1
CDR3 DNA: TGCAGTGCTTCGGGACAGGGAACCGGGGAGCTGTTTTTT
CDR3 protein: CSASGQGTGELFF

clone size: many
J gene: TRBJ2-3
V gene: TRBV28
D gene: TRBD2
CDR3 DNA: TGTGCCAGCAGTAGTCCGGGACTAGCGGGAGAGGGGACAGATACGCAGTATTTT
CDR3 protein: CASSSPGLAGEGTDTQYF

clone size: .
J gene: TRBJ2-1
V gene: TRBV2
D gene: TRBD2
CDR3 DNA: TGTGCCAGCAGTCTCGGACTAGTTGGGGGGAATGAGCAGTTCTTC
CDR3 protein: CASSLGLVGGNEQFF

clone size: medium-sized
J gene: TRBJ2-7
V gene: TRBV7-9
D gene: TRBD1
CDR3 DNA: TGTGCCAGCAGCCAGACCGGGACAGGCGACTACGAGCAGTACTTC
CDR3 protein: CASSQTGTGDYEQYF

clone size: many
J gene: TRBJ2-5
V gene: TRBV9
D gene: .
CDR3 DNA: TGTGCCAGCAGCGTAGAAGCGGTCCAAGAGACCCAGTACTTC
CDR3 protein: CASSVEAVQETQYF

clone size: many
J gene: TRBJ2-1
V gene: TRBV7-2
D gene: .
CDR3 DNA: TGTGCCAGCAGCTTTTTAGGCGAAAAAGAGCAGTTCTTC
CDR3 protein: CASSFLGEKEQFF

clone size: .
J gene: TRBJ2-5
V gene: TRBV27
D gene: TRBD2
CDR3 DNA: TGTGCCAGCAGTTTGGGGCTAGCGGGTTTAGAGACCCAGTACTTC
CDR3 protein: CASSLGLAGLETQYF

clone size: many
J gene: TRBJ2-3
V gene: TRBV19
D gene: TRBD2
CDR3 DNA: TGTGCCAGTCGTGCTCTAGCGGGAAGCACAGATACGCAGTATTTT
CDR3 protein: CASRALAGSTDTQYF

clone size: many
J gene: TRBJ2-1
V gene: TRBV7-9
D gene: .
CDR3 DNA: TGTGCCAGCAGCTTAATAGGGGCCGGGACAAAATCCTACAATGAGCAGTTCTTC
CDR3 protein: CASSLIGAGTKSYNEQFF

clone size: medium-sized
J gene: TRBJ2-1
V gene: TRBV27
D gene: TRBD1
CDR3 DNA: TGTGCCAGCAGCCTAGGGACAGGGGTGGCCCGGCGGAATGAGCAGTTCTTC
CDR3 protein: CASSLGTGVARRNEQFF

clone size: many
J gene: TRBJ2-1
V gene: TRBV20-1
D gene: .
CDR3 DNA: TGCAGTGCTAGAGTCTCCTACAATGAGCAGTTCTTC
CDR3 protein: CSARVSYNEQFF

clone size: medium-sized
J gene: TRBJ2-3
V gene: TRBV7-8
D gene: TRBD2
CDR3 DNA: TGTGCCAGCAGCTTACGGGAGGGGGTCGGGAGGGGAGATACGCAGTATTTT
CDR3 protein: CASSLREGVGRGDTQYF

clone size: many
J gene: TRBJ2-3
V gene: TRBV20-1
D gene: .
CDR3 DNA: TGCAGTGCGGCGTCAGATACGCAGTATTTT
CDR3 protein: CSAASDTQYF